Listed below are T cell receptor beta chains from one sample, sequenced in a study of Ad26.COV2.S vaccination and SARS-CoV-2 variants. Clones were read by immunoSEQ multiplex PCR, and TCRdb kept only the in-frame ones, dropping some. The table has under 550,000 clones, 90% seen once; the top ten hold more than 10%. The material was peripheral blood, obtained in a trial of Ad26.COV2.S vaccine versus placebo. These receptors were taken from a person aged 18-60 years who received the Ad26.COV2.S COVID-19 vaccine or a placebo. The CDR3 runs from the conserved cysteine through the conserved F or W. D genes are given only for firm matches. Only part of the rows carry a size: once, few, many, or a class if the clone is expanded.

j_gene,abundance,d_gene,v_gene,CDR3aa,CDR3nt
TRBJ2-3,.,.,TRBV24-1,CATLRDSSTDTQYF,TGTGCCACCCTCCGGGACTCTAGCACAGATACGCAGTATTTT
TRBJ1-5,.,.,TRBV4-1,CASSQDRSNRGPQHF,TGCGCCAGCAGCCAAGACAGGAGCAATCGTGGGCCCCAGCATTTT
TRBJ2-1,once,.,TRBV6-5,CASSYSASHNLNEQFF,TGTGCCAGCAGTTACTCGGCTAGCCACAACCTCAATGAGCAGTTCTTC
TRBJ1-6,.,.,TRBV4-3,CASSQVGARPLHF,TGCGCCAGCAGCCAGGTGGGGGCCCGACCCCTCCACTTT
TRBJ2-7,.,TRBD2,TRBV7-9,CASSLARASGSSYEQYF,TGTGCCAGCAGCTTAGCGCGGGCTAGCGGGAGCTCCTACGAGCAGTACTTC
TRBJ1-6,.,.,TRBV27,CASRVVENNSPLHF,TGTGCCAGCAGGGTGGTCGAAAATAATTCACCCCTCCACTTT
TRBJ2-1,.,TRBD2,TRBV3-1/TRBV3-2,CASSLSPGLAGKEQFF,TGTGCCAGCAGCCTATCCCCGGGACTAGCGGGAAAGGAGCAGTTCTTC
TRBJ1-5,.,.,TRBV29-1,CSVVGGRNQPQHF,TGCAGCGTTGTGGGGGGTCGCAATCAGCCCCAGCATTTT
TRBJ2-7,.,TRBD1,TRBV5-1,CASSPGQGALFYEQYF,TGCGCCAGCAGCCCGGGACAGGGGGCCCTATTCTACGAGCAGTACTTC
TRBJ2-1,once,TRBD1,TRBV5-1,CASSLAEGARDEQFF,TGCGCCAGCAGCTTGGCTGAGGGGGCACGGGATGAGCAGTTCTTC
TRBJ2-3,.,TRBD2,TRBV30,CATTSGNVDTQYF,TGTGCTACAACTAGCGGGAACGTAGATACGCAGTATTTT
TRBJ1-4,.,TRBD1,TRBV3-1/TRBV3-2,CASSLRGQGRYEKLFF,TGTGCCAGCAGCTTGAGAGGACAGGGTCGGTATGAAAAACTGTTTTTT
TRBJ2-1,.,.,TRBV7-2,CASSLGVGAYNEQFF,TGTGCCAGCAGCCTAGGGGTCGGAGCCTACAATGAGCAGTTCTTC
TRBJ1-5,few,.,TRBV4-1,CASSQVEGQRYSNQPQHF,TGCGCCAGCAGCCAAGTTGAGGGGCAGCGGTATAGCAATCAGCCCCAGCATTTT
TRBJ2-7,.,.,TRBV15,CATSNLKAGFHEQYF,TGTGCCACCAGTAATCTCAAGGCTGGGTTCCACGAGCAGTACTTC
TRBJ2-7,.,.,TRBV9,CASSAAGGYYEQYF,TGTGCCAGCAGCGCCGCAGGGGGGTACTACGAGCAGTACTTC
TRBJ2-7,few,TRBD1,TRBV4-3,CASSQGTGSSYEQYF,TGCGCCAGCAGCCAAGGGACAGGGAGCTCCTACGAGCAGTACTTC
TRBJ1-6,.,TRBD1,TRBV18,CASSLQGQNNSPLHF,TGTGCCAGCTCACTACAGGGACAGAATAATTCACCCCTCCACTTT
TRBJ1-5,once,.,TRBV6-2/TRBV6-3,CASSTPNGGDRQPQHF,TGTGCCAGCAGTACCCCCAATGGGGGCGATCGACAGCCCCAGCATTTT
TRBJ2-2,.,.,TRBV11-3,CASSATSTNTGELFF,TGTGCCAGCAGCGCAACTTCTACGAACACCGGGGAGCTGTTTTTT
TRBJ1-2,once,.,TRBV6-5,CASSLLTGNYGYTF,TGTGCCAGCAGCCTCCTTACGGGGAACTATGGCTACACCTTC
TRBJ2-5,once,.,TRBV6-4,CASSERGPTQYF,TGTGCCAGCAGTGAAAGGGGACCGACCCAGTACTTC
TRBJ2-1,.,.,TRBV6-5,CASCLQGRGEQFF,TGTGCCAGCTGCCTCCAGGGGCGCGGTGAGCAGTTCTTC
TRBJ2-7,.,.,TRBV21-1,CASSKDFQAREQYF,TGTGCCAGCAGCAAAGACTTCCAGGCCCGCGAGCAGTACTTC
TRBJ2-1,.,.,TRBV5-1,CASSRESSYNEQFF,TGCGCCAGCAGCCGGGAGAGCTCCTACAATGAGCAGTTCTTC
TRBJ1-3,.,.,TRBV4-3,CASSHLGTGNTIYF,TGCGCCAGCAGCCATCTTGGTACTGGAAACACCATATATTTT
TRBJ2-1,.,.,TRBV5-4,CASSLVTFNEQFF,TGTGCCAGCAGCTTGGTTACTTTCAATGAGCAGTTCTTC
TRBJ1-4,.,TRBD1,TRBV4-3,CASSQDFLDRGHEKLFF,TGCGCCAGCAGCCAAGATTTCCTCGACAGGGGACACGAAAAACTGTTTTTT
TRBJ1-1,.,.,TRBV7-2,CASSLRGAGTEAFF,TGTGCCAGCAGCTTAAGGGGGGCGGGGACTGAAGCTTTCTTT
TRBJ1-1,.,TRBD1,TRBV6-5,CASSYSMTGDTEAFF,TGTGCCAGCAGTTACTCGATGACAGGGGACACTGAAGCTTTCTTT
TRBJ1-5,.,.,TRBV19,CASSLTGTRFGNQPQHF,TGTGCCAGTAGCCTTACCGGGACTCGTTTCGGTAATCAGCCCCAGCATTTT
TRBJ2-7,.,.,TRBV6-2/TRBV6-3,CASSSAAGLYEQYF,TGTGCCAGCAGTAGCGCGGCAGGCTTATACGAGCAGTACTTC
TRBJ2-3,.,TRBD2,TRBV18,CASSGLGRDTQYF,TGTGCCAGCTCGGGACTAGGCAGAGATACGCAGTATTTT
TRBJ2-5,.,TRBD2,TRBV15,CATSRGRLAGRETQYF,TGTGCCACCAGCAGAGGTAGACTAGCGGGAAGAGAGACCCAGTACTTC
TRBJ2-7,.,.,TRBV6-1,CASSVRSGRVPLYEQYF,TGTGCCAGCAGTGTACGAAGCGGCCGCGTTCCCCTCTACGAGCAGTACTTC
TRBJ2-1,.,TRBD2,TRBV30,CAWSVLSGLAGNNEQFF,TGTGCCTGGAGTGTATTATCCGGGCTAGCGGGTAACAATGAGCAGTTCTTC
TRBJ2-7,.,.,TRBV4-3,CASSPREGGGDEQYF,TGCGCCAGCAGCCCCCGTGAAGGCGGAGGTGACGAGCAGTACTTC
TRBJ2-3,.,.,TRBV5-4,CASSPAPGVTDTQYF,TGTGCCAGCAGCCCAGCACCAGGGGTGACAGATACGCAGTATTTT
TRBJ1-5,.,.,TRBV18,CASSPRVSNQPQHF,TGTGCCAGCTCACCCAGGGTGAGCAATCAGCCCCAGCATTTT
TRBJ2-7,.,TRBD1,TRBV7-9,CASSLEAGGYEQYF,TGTGCCAGCAGCTTAGAAGCAGGGGGCTACGAGCAGTACTTC
TRBJ1-6,.,.,TRBV4-1,CASSQAGAHSPLHF,TGCGCCAGCAGCCAAGCAGGGGCGCATTCACCCCTCCACTTT
TRBJ2-7,.,.,TRBV5-6,CASSLERGGGYEQYF,TGTGCCAGCAGCTTGGAAAGGGGCGGCGGGTACGAGCAGTACTTC
TRBJ1-1,.,.,TRBV29-1,CSVEDPQDNTEAFF,TGCAGCGTTGAAGATCCTCAGGATAACACTGAAGCTTTCTTT
TRBJ1-5,.,.,TRBV5-1,CASSPDRDQPQHF,TGCGCCAGCAGCCCGGACAGAGATCAGCCCCAGCATTTT
TRBJ2-7,.,.,TRBV5-1,CASSLGQPGEYEQYF,TGCGCCAGCAGCTTGGGACAGCCAGGGGAGTACGAGCAGTACTTC
TRBJ2-1,.,.,TRBV7-8,CASSLDKYNEQFF,TGTGCCAGCAGCTTAGACAAGTACAATGAGCAGTTCTTC
TRBJ1-6,.,.,TRBV4-2,CASSQDGGDNSPLHF,TGTGCCAGCAGCCAAGACGGCGGCGATAATTCACCCCTCCACTTT
TRBJ2-5,.,TRBD2,TRBV5-4,CASSGIAGVETQYF,TGTGCCAGCAGCGGAATAGCGGGAGTGGAGACCCAGTACTTC
TRBJ1-6,.,.,TRBV20-1,CSASREVGSPLHF,TGCAGTGCTAGTCGAGAGGTTGGCTCACCCCTCCACTTT
TRBJ1-5,.,TRBD1,TRBV19,CANHWTGGSNQPQHF,TGTGCCAACCACTGGACAGGGGGAAGCAATCAGCCCCAGCATTTT
TRBJ2-3,.,TRBD2,TRBV5-4,CASSSTSGSSDTQYF,TGTGCCAGCAGCTCGACTAGCGGGAGTTCAGATACGCAGTATTTT
TRBJ2-3,.,TRBD1,TRBV6-5,CASSYRDRATDTQYF,TGTGCCAGCAGTTACCGGGACAGGGCAACAGATACGCAGTATTTT
TRBJ1-1,.,.,TRBV27,CASNGRGNTEAFF,TGTGCCAGCAACGGCAGGGGGAACACTGAAGCTTTCTTT
TRBJ2-7,.,.,TRBV4-2,CASSQDARGDYEQYF,TGTGCCAGCAGCCAAGATGCTCGGGGAGACTACGAGCAGTACTTC
TRBJ1-5,.,.,TRBV23-1,CASSQSNSWEQHYSNQPQHF,TGCGCCAGCAGTCAATCGAATAGTTGGGAACAGCACTATAGCAATCAGCCCCAGCATTTT